These 19 T cell receptor beta chains were sequenced from one sample in a study of spatial heterogeneity in lung cancer. The time point was: sample taken at primary tumor resection. Researchers sequenced whole RNA taken from tumor, nontumor lung or frozen PBMC without sorting. TCRdb passed the 5' RACE reads through MiXCR, listing each CDR3 protein once. The sample has about 86,000 distinct CDR3 sequences, 10% to 15% seen once. This specimen consisted of PBMCs, obtained at surgery. The receptors were gathered from a male donor with early-stage non-small cell lung cancer.

In this sample, this clonotype turned up many times. The genes are TRBV20-1 and TRBJ1-1; D is unresolved. V lost 2 bases and J 7 bases, leaving 14 bases between the germline ends. This CDR3 comprises 13 residues. Per germline, CDR1 DFQATT and CDR2 SNEGSKA (reference sequence). The CDR3 DNA reads TGCAGTGCTAGAAGTACTGGTCGGAGTGAAGCTTTCTTT. It encodes CSARSTGRSEAFF.

This clonotype showed up just a few times. The gene calls are TRBV7-9 and TRBJ2-3; weak D call: TRBD2 (5 bases). Germline loops: CDR1 SEHNR, CDR2 FQNEAQ (reference sequence). There are 15 residues in the CDR3. V was cut by 1 base and J by 5 bases, with 13 bases left in between. CDR3 region: CASSLDSGGRDTQYF. CDR3 nucleotide sequence: TGTGCCAGCAGCTTAGACAGCGGTGGGAGAGATACGCAGTATTTT.

As to this clonotype: A much bigger clone sits one base away, suggesting this may be a read error. J is TRBJ2-1 and V is TRBV7-3, with D maybe TRBD2 (5 bases). The CDR3 length is 14 residues. Germline V gene lookup returns CDR1 SGHTA and CDR2 FQGTGA. V lost 0 bases and J lost 9, with 12 bases in between. CDR3 nucleotides: TGTGCCAGCAGCTTAACGGGAGAAGGTATTGAGCAGTTCTTC. This gives the protein CASSLTGEGIEQFF.

V is TRBV6-1 and J is TRBJ1-2; D gene uncertain. The V gene's germline CDR1 is MNHNS and CDR2 SASEGT. The CDR3 loop spans 14 amino acids. V lost 1 base and J 5 bases, leaving 11 bases between the germline ends. The DNA of the CDR3 is TGTGCCAGCAGTGAAGAACCGGGCCCTTATGGCTACACCTTC. It yields the protein CASSEEPGPYGYTF.

The rearrangement uses TRBV29-1 and TRBJ1-2; D is ambiguous. The CDR3 loop spans 13 amino acids. Germline V lookup: CDR1 SQVTM, CDR2 ANQGSEA. Trimming took 4 bases from V and 1 from J, leaving 10 bases between them. The CDR3 region has the DNA TGCAGCGTTGGGGCAGCTTATAACTATGGCTACACCTTC. Encoded protein: CSVGAAYNYGYTF.

This clonotype was seen more than once but under ten times. This chain connects TRBV30 to TRBJ2-3; perhaps TRBD2 as D (6 bases). The germline V gene encodes CDR1 GTSNPN and CDR2 SVGIG (reference sequence). The CDR3 consists of 13 residues. The V gene lost 3 bases and the J gene lost 4 bases, with 11 bases spanning the gap. This chain's CDR3 is CAWRVEGPDTQYF. The DNA of the CDR3 is TGTGCCTGGAGGGTGGAGGGCCCAGATACGCAGTATTTT.

Only a few counts were recorded for this clonotype. This chain uses TRBV3-1 with TRBJ2-3; 9 bases map to TRBD1. V trimming: 4 bases; J trimming: 4 bases; junction bases outside the gene matches: 9. The CDR3 has 16 residues. Per germline, CDR1 LGHDT and CDR2 YNNKEL (reference sequence). The CDR3 reads CASSRDGTGRADTQYF. DNA for the CDR3: TGTGCCAGCAGCCGGGATGGGACAGGGAGGGCAGATACGCAGTATTTT.

This clonotype was detected a few times. The rearrangement links TRBV25-1 to TRBJ2-5; a possible D gene is TRBD2 (6 bases). Trimming removed 5 bases at V and 5 bases at J, with 21 bases between. Germline loops: CDR1 MGHDK, CDR2 SYGVNS. The CDR3 consists of 16 residues. The CDR3 DNA follows: TGTGCCAGCAGTACCCTGGCGCAGGGACTCGGGGAGACCCAGTACTTC. Translation gives CASSTLAQGLGETQYF.

The V call is TRBV7-9, the J call TRBJ2-1; TRBD1 matches at 8 bases. From germline, CDR1 is SEHNR and CDR2 FQNEAQ (reference sequence). V trimming: 0 bases; J trimming: 2 bases; junction bases outside the gene matches: 0. The CDR3 totals 15 residues. DNA for the CDR3: TGTGCCAGCAGCTTAGCACAGGGGGCCTACAATGAGCAGTTCTTC. It codes for CASSLAQGAYNEQFF. Variable domain in full (rest from reference TRBV7-9 and TRBJ2-1): DTGVSQNPRHKITKRGQNVTFRCDPISEHNRLYWYRQTLGQGPEFLTYFQNEAQLEKSRLLSDRFSAERPKGSFSTLEIQRTEQGDSAMYLCASSLAQGAYNEQFFGPGTRLTVL.

The J gene is TRBJ2-2, the V gene TRBV29-1; 9 bases fit TRBD1. Germline CDR1 SQVTM, CDR2 ANQGSEA. The CDR3 consists of 15 residues. The CDR3 spells CSASLGQGNTGELFF. CDR3 in DNA: TGCAGTGCCAGTCTGGGACAGGGGAACACCGGGGAGCTGTTTTTT.

There are many counts of this clonotype. V is TRBV29-1 and J is TRBJ1-2, with D maybe TRBD1 (6 bases). This CDR3 spans 13 amino acids. Trimming removed 2 bases at V and 4 bases at J, with 11 bases between. From germline, CDR1 is SQVTM and CDR2 ANQGSEA. The CDR3 here is CSVELQGFYGYTF. CDR3 bases: TGCAGCGTTGAACTCCAGGGGTTCTATGGCTACACCTTC.

In the case of this clonotype: The CDR3 carries no conserved terminal phenylalanine or tryptophan, so it likely arises from a read error. The chain combines TRBV9 with TRBJ1-1, with TRBD1 matching 9 bases. V was pared by 4 bases and J by 4 bases, with 8 bases of the junction left unmatched. Looked up from germline, CDR1 is SGDLS and CDR2 is YYNGEE. The CDR3 extends over 15 amino acids. The DNA of the CDR3 is TGTGCCAGCAGCCCGACACAGGGGGCGAGCACTGAAGCTTTCCTT. This codes for CASSPTQGASTEAFL.

The rearrangement uses TRBV12-3 or TRBV12-4 and TRBJ2-3; 11 positions match TRBD2. The CDR3 consists of 16 residues. With V trimmed by 5 bases and J by 5 bases, 9 bases remained unmatched. The CDR3, as DNA: TGTGCCAGCAGTCTACTAGCGGGGGATGCCCAAGATACGCAGTATTTT. This codes for CASSLLAGDAQDTQYF.

This clonotype has a handful of counts. This sequence joins TRBV19 and TRBJ1-5; tentatively, D is TRBD1 (5 bases). Deletions cut 3 bases from V and 2 bases from J, with 11 bases between. This CDR3 is built from 15 residues. Germline V gene lookup returns CDR1 LNHDA and CDR2 SQIVND (reference sequence). The DNA for the CDR3 is TGTGCCAGTAGTATCGGTCAGGGTGGCAATCAGCCCCAGCATTTT. This translates into CASSIGQGGNQPQHF.

This clonotype showed up just a few times. V gene TRBV4-2 combines with J gene TRBJ2-1, with D possibly matching TRBD2 (5 bases). V lost 4 bases, J lost 5 bases, and 15 bases lay in between. This CDR3 region has 15 residues. The germline CDR1 and CDR2 sequences are LGHNA and YNFKEQ. The DNA for the CDR3 is TGTGCCAGCAGCCCCCGCCGGGGTTACGACAATGAGCAGTTCTTC. Translated, it gives CASSPRRGYDNEQFF.

This clonotype is categorized as medium-sized. The chain carries TRBV15 and TRBJ2-3; tentative D call: TRBD2 (6 bases). The V end was cut by 6 bases, the J end by 2 bases, with 18 bases between. The CDR3 contains 16 residues. CDR1 and CDR2 from the germline V gene are LNHNV and YYDKDF (reference sequence). The DNA for the CDR3 is TGTGCCACCAGTCCCGGGCGGGACCAACTCACAGATACGCAGTATTTT. Translating gives CATSPGRDQLTDTQYF. The full variable domain, its missing parts supplied by reference TRBV15 and TRBJ2-3, is DAMVIQNPRYQVTQFGKPVTLSCSQTLNHNVMYWYQQKSSQAPKLLFHYYDKDFNNEADTPDNFQSRRPNTSFCFLDIRSPGLGDTAMYLCATSPGRDQLTDTQYFGPGTRLTVL.

Ten or more counts support this clonotype. The chain employs TRBV20-1 and TRBJ1-2, with D perhaps TRBD1 (5 bases). The CDR3 has 13 amino acids. The V and J ends lost 1 base and 8 bases respectively, with 14 bases between them. CDR1 is DFQATT, CDR2 SNEGSKA, per germline (reference sequence). The DNA for the CDR3 is TGCAGTGCTAGAGGGGGACCGACGCGCGGCTACACCTTC. This sequence encodes CSARGGPTRGYTF.

The chain couples TRBV12-3 or TRBV12-4 to TRBJ1-5; no reliable D call. The V end lost 4 bases, the J end lost 3 bases, and 13 bases lay between the germline ends. The CDR3 loop spans 15 amino acids. Written as DNA, the CDR3 is TGTGCCAGCAGTTCCGCGGACGGATACAATCAGCCCCAGCATTTT. It is translated as CASSSADGYNQPQHF.

This clonotype has a count of ten or more. The V call is TRBV7-8, the J call TRBJ2-5; TRBD2 agrees at 7 bases. The CDR3 is made up of 16 amino acids. After removal of 2 bases from V and 1 base from J, the junction contained 7 bases not matched to a gene. Per germline, CDR1 SGHVS and CDR2 FQNEAQ. CDR3 sequence reads: CASSLMGGDVQETQYF. DNA for the CDR3: TGTGCCAGCAGCTTAATGGGGGGGGACGTCCAAGAGACCCAGTACTTC. The full variable domain, with the rest looked up from reference TRBV7-8 and TRBJ2-5, is GAGVSQSPRYKVAKRGQDVALRCDPISGHVSLFWYQQALGQGPEFLTYFQNEAQLDKSGLPSDRFFAERPEGSVSTLKIQRTQQEDSAVYLCASSLMGGDVQETQYFGPGTRLLVL.